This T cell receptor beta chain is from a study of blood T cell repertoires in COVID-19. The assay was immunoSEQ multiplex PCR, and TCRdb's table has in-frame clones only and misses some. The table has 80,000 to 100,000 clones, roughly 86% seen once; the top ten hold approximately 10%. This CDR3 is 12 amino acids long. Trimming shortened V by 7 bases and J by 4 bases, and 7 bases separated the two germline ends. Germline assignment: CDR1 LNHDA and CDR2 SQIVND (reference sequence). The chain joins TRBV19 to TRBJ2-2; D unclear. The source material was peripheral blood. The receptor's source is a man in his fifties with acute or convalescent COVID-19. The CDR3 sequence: CASTEITGELFF. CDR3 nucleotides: TGTGCCAGTACGGAGATCACCGGGGAGCTGTTTTTT.